The table lists the clone carrying this T cell receptor beta chain with a few counts. Its target is not known. This specimen comes from a study of human T cells and chemical hapten exposure. Study in general: All patients underwent weekly scalp dosing with diphenylcyclopropenone for the full roughly 25-week study. The study patch tested 0.01% DPC on the upper back and read results at 6 days. Study results and caveats: The study found that DPC sensitization did not change TCRs above 1 in 1000 frequency.

Time point indicated: patch test 1, 2 weeks after DPC sensitization. As to treatment: therapeutic diphenylcyclopropenone sensitization with weekly scalp DPC. Via MiXCR, TCRdb re-called the RACE reads, giving one row per CDR3 protein. There are approximately 100,000 distinct CDR3 sequences in the sample; approximately 11% occur only once, and under 4.5% lies in the top ten. The ends were cut back, 4 bases at V and 3 bases at J, with 9 bases in the middle. This CDR3 is 13 amino acids long. The genes are TRBV12-3 or TRBV12-4 and TRBJ2-5; D tentatively fits TRBD1 or TRBD2 (5 bases each). The TCR was taken from a woman in her thirties or forties with alopecia areata. Some clones in this sample may be carry-over from other donors' samples. Sample: whole blood, taken in connection with sensitization to the hapten diphenylcyclopropenone (DPC). The CDR3 region is CASSWGPKETQYF. The CDR3 coding sequence is TGTGCCAGCAGTTGGGGACCGAAAGAGACCCAGTACTTC.